This is a list of T cell receptor beta chains from one sample in a study of PD-1 blockade in classical Hodgkin lymphoma. This table comes from immunoSEQ multiplex PCR, and its TCRdb copy is limited to in-frame clones, with some not included. The sample comprises around 50,000 clones, roughly 93% of which are singletons, and approximately 4.9% rests with the top ten. Sequencing was carried out using peripheral blood mononuclear cells (PBMCs). Every receptor here comes from a human donor with classical Hodgkin lymphoma. The CDR3 runs from the conserved cysteine through the conserved F or W. The D gene is left open where the match is weak. Clone sizes are given selectively: once, few, many, or a class where the clone is expanded.

abundance: NA
d_gene: TRBD1
v_gene: TRBV10-3
j_gene: TRBJ1-1
CDR3aa: CAIGGPKGGVGEAFF
CDR3nt: TGTGCCATCGGGGGGCCCAAAGGGGGCGTCGGCGAAGCTTTCTTT

abundance: NA
d_gene: TRBD1
v_gene: TRBV6-6
j_gene: TRBJ2-5
CDR3aa: CASSYRTGGLGETQYF
CDR3nt: TGTGCCAGCAGTTATAGGACAGGGGGCCTTGGAGAGACCCAGTACTTC

abundance: NA
d_gene: TRBD1
v_gene: TRBV5-1
j_gene: TRBJ1-1
CDR3aa: CASSLGQGEMNTEAFF
CDR3nt: TGCGCCAGCAGCCTCGGACAGGGCGAAATGAACACTGAAGCTTTCTTT

abundance: NA
d_gene: NA
v_gene: TRBV4-1
j_gene: TRBJ1-4
CDR3aa: CASSQEGKGGRKLFF
CDR3nt: TGCGCCAGCAGCCAAGAAGGAAAGGGGGGGAGAAAACTGTTTTTT

abundance: NA
d_gene: NA
v_gene: TRBV18
j_gene: TRBJ1-1
CDR3aa: CASSPAREGTEAFF
CDR3nt: TGTGCCAGCTCACCGGCCAGGGAGGGCACTGAAGCTTTCTTT

abundance: NA
d_gene: NA
v_gene: TRBV6-1
j_gene: TRBJ1-1
CDR3aa: CASSNKPGAGSEAFF
CDR3nt: TGTGCCAGCAGTAATAAACCAGGGGCAGGGTCTGAAGCTTTCTTT

abundance: NA
d_gene: NA
v_gene: TRBV19
j_gene: TRBJ1-1
CDR3aa: CASSNMASEAFF
CDR3nt: TGTGCCAGTAGTAACATGGCATCAGAAGCTTTCTTT

abundance: NA
d_gene: NA
v_gene: TRBV5-1
j_gene: TRBJ1-1
CDR3aa: CASSTGHPQPEAFF
CDR3nt: TGCGCCAGCAGCACGGGACACCCCCAGCCTGAAGCTTTCTTT

abundance: NA
d_gene: TRBD2
v_gene: TRBV6-4
j_gene: TRBJ2-2
CDR3aa: CASVSSGSYLGTGELFF
CDR3nt: TGTGCCAGCGTCAGTAGCGGGAGTTATTTAGGGACCGGGGAGCTGTTTTTT

abundance: NA
d_gene: NA
v_gene: TRBV4-1
j_gene: TRBJ1-5
CDR3aa: CASSQDRGSQYQPQHF
CDR3nt: TGCGCCAGCAGCCAAGATAGGGGCAGTCAATATCAGCCCCAGCATTTT

abundance: NA
d_gene: TRBD2
v_gene: TRBV15
j_gene: TRBJ2-5
CDR3aa: CATSRDPRTSGRIEETQYF
CDR3nt: TGTGCCACCAGCAGAGATCCCCGGACTAGCGGGAGGATAGAGGAGACCCAGTACTTC

abundance: NA
d_gene: NA
v_gene: TRBV19
j_gene: TRBJ1-5
CDR3aa: CATRDRISNQPQHF
CDR3nt: TGTGCCACTCGGGACCGAATTAGCAATCAGCCCCAGCATTTT

abundance: NA
d_gene: TRBD1
v_gene: TRBV6-1
j_gene: TRBJ2-2
CDR3aa: CASRQGPNTGELFF
CDR3nt: TGTGCCAGCAGACAGGGGCCGAACACCGGGGAGCTGTTTTTT

abundance: NA
d_gene: TRBD2
v_gene: TRBV28
j_gene: TRBJ2-1
CDR3aa: CASSFDLAGDGNEQFF
CDR3nt: TGTGCCAGCAGTTTCGATCTAGCGGGAGATGGCAATGAGCAGTTCTTC

abundance: NA
d_gene: NA
v_gene: TRBV28
j_gene: TRBJ2-3
CDR3aa: CASSISADTQYF
CDR3nt: TGTGCCAGCAGTATCAGCGCAGATACGCAGTATTTT

abundance: once
d_gene: NA
v_gene: TRBV27
j_gene: TRBJ2-3
CDR3aa: CASSSVGMSDTQYF
CDR3nt: TGTGCCAGCAGTTCGGTCGGAATGTCAGATACGCAGTATTTT

abundance: NA
d_gene: NA
v_gene: TRBV6-5
j_gene: TRBJ1-5
CDR3aa: CASSYSQGGRPQHF
CDR3nt: TGTGCCAGCAGTTACTCGCAGGGAGGACGGCCCCAGCATTTT

abundance: NA
d_gene: NA
v_gene: TRBV30
j_gene: TRBJ2-3
CDR3aa: CAWSGGAFGTDTQYF
CDR3nt: TGTGCCTGGAGTGGTGGGGCGTTCGGCACAGATACGCAGTATTTT

abundance: NA
d_gene: TRBD2
v_gene: TRBV19
j_gene: TRBJ2-5
CDR3aa: CASTPAASGRIETQYF
CDR3nt: TGTGCCAGTACCCCGGCGGCTAGCGGGAGGATAGAGACCCAGTACTTC

abundance: NA
d_gene: TRBD1
v_gene: TRBV5-1
j_gene: TRBJ1-1
CDR3aa: CASSPSSTGANTEAFF
CDR3nt: TGCGCCAGCAGCCCCTCCAGCACAGGGGCGAACACTGAAGCTTTCTTT

abundance: NA
d_gene: TRBD1
v_gene: TRBV6-5
j_gene: TRBJ1-2
CDR3aa: CASSYRGQGVYGYTF
CDR3nt: TGTGCCAGCAGTTATCGGGGACAGGGTGTCTATGGCTACACCTTC

abundance: once
d_gene: NA
v_gene: TRBV28
j_gene: TRBJ1-2
CDR3aa: CASSHLKVPYGYTF
CDR3nt: TGTGCCAGCAGCCACCTTAAAGTTCCCTATGGCTACACCTTC

abundance: NA
d_gene: TRBD2
v_gene: TRBV28
j_gene: TRBJ2-2
CDR3aa: CASSPRTSEFTGELFF
CDR3nt: TGTGCCAGCAGCCCTAGGACTAGCGAGTTCACCGGGGAGCTGTTTTTT

abundance: few
d_gene: NA
v_gene: TRBV28
j_gene: TRBJ2-6
CDR3aa: CASSSTRVSGANVLTF
CDR3nt: TGTGCCAGCAGTTCCACCAGGGTCTCTGGGGCCAACGTCCTGACTTTC

abundance: NA
d_gene: NA
v_gene: TRBV11-2
j_gene: TRBJ1-1
CDR3aa: CASSLDDRSGLITEAFF
CDR3nt: TGTGCCAGCAGCTTAGATGACAGGTCGGGGCTAATCACTGAAGCTTTCTTT

abundance: NA
d_gene: NA
v_gene: TRBV19
j_gene: TRBJ2-7
CDR3aa: CASSIAMGLSYEQYF
CDR3nt: TGTGCCAGTAGTATAGCTATGGGGTTATCCTACGAGCAGTACTTC

abundance: NA
d_gene: TRBD2
v_gene: TRBV6-1
j_gene: TRBJ2-1
CDR3aa: CASSPGDGGGEQFF
CDR3nt: TGTGCCAGCAGTCCTGGGGACGGCGGGGGGGAGCAGTTCTTC

abundance: NA
d_gene: TRBD1
v_gene: TRBV28
j_gene: TRBJ2-7
CDR3aa: CASYGDRTYEQYF
CDR3nt: TGTGCCAGCTACGGGGACAGAACTTACGAGCAGTACTTC

abundance: NA
d_gene: TRBD2
v_gene: TRBV7-3
j_gene: TRBJ2-7
CDR3aa: CAAAGLAGYEQYF
CDR3nt: TGTGCCGCTGCGGGACTAGCGGGATACGAGCAGTACTTC

abundance: NA
d_gene: NA
v_gene: TRBV27
j_gene: TRBJ1-2
CDR3aa: CASSLGQGGGYGYTF
CDR3nt: TGTGCCAGCAGTTTGGGCCAGGGTGGTGGCTATGGCTACACCTTC

abundance: NA
d_gene: NA
v_gene: TRBV5-1
j_gene: TRBJ1-1
CDR3aa: CASSLSTGYSTEAFF
CDR3nt: TGCGCCAGCAGCTTGTCAACCGGATATTCCACTGAAGCTTTCTTT

abundance: NA
d_gene: NA
v_gene: TRBV6-5
j_gene: TRBJ1-1
CDR3aa: CASSLWTDGTEAFF
CDR3nt: TGTGCCAGCAGCCTTTGGACAGACGGGACTGAAGCTTTCTTT

abundance: NA
d_gene: NA
v_gene: TRBV11-2
j_gene: TRBJ1-2
CDR3aa: CASSLGRGYGYTF
CDR3nt: TGTGCCAGCAGCTTAGGGAGGGGCTATGGCTACACCTTC

abundance: NA
d_gene: TRBD2
v_gene: TRBV9
j_gene: TRBJ2-2
CDR3aa: CASSAGLAETGELFF
CDR3nt: TGTGCCAGCAGCGCGGGACTAGCGGAGACCGGGGAGCTGTTTTTT

abundance: NA
d_gene: NA
v_gene: TRBV6-1
j_gene: TRBJ2-3
CDR3aa: CASSEGILVDTQYF
CDR3nt: TGTGCCAGCAGTGAAGGGATCTTGGTGGATACGCAGTATTTT

abundance: NA
d_gene: TRBD2
v_gene: TRBV7-8
j_gene: TRBJ2-1
CDR3aa: CASSTRLAGGPILYNEQFF
CDR3nt: TGTGCCAGCAGCACACGACTAGCGGGAGGGCCTATATTGTACAATGAGCAGTTCTTC

abundance: NA
d_gene: NA
v_gene: TRBV19
j_gene: TRBJ2-1
CDR3aa: CASSIPGNEQFF
CDR3nt: TGTGCCAGTAGTATACCGGGAAATGAGCAGTTCTTC

abundance: NA
d_gene: NA
v_gene: TRBV29-1
j_gene: TRBJ2-3
CDR3aa: CSVSLLGGSTDTQYF
CDR3nt: TGCAGCGTTAGCCTCCTTGGCGGGAGCACAGATACGCAGTATTTT

abundance: NA
d_gene: TRBD1
v_gene: TRBV19
j_gene: TRBJ1-2
CDR3aa: CASSIGWTGSHYGYTF
CDR3nt: TGTGCCAGTAGTATAGGGTGGACAGGGTCTCACTATGGCTACACCTTC

abundance: NA
d_gene: NA
v_gene: TRBV5-4
j_gene: TRBJ1-1
CDR3aa: CASSFQQKANTEAFF
CDR3nt: TGTGCCAGCAGCTTTCAGCAAAAGGCGAACACTGAAGCTTTCTTT

abundance: NA
d_gene: TRBD2
v_gene: TRBV4-1
j_gene: TRBJ2-1
CDR3aa: CASSRRLAGEVENEQFF
CDR3nt: TGCGCCAGCAGCCGGCGACTAGCGGGGGAAGTGGAAAATGAGCAGTTCTTC

abundance: NA
d_gene: NA
v_gene: TRBV30
j_gene: TRBJ2-1
CDR3aa: CAWSIGSYNEQFF
CDR3nt: TGTGCCTGGAGTATCGGGTCCTACAATGAGCAGTTCTTC

abundance: NA
d_gene: NA
v_gene: TRBV2
j_gene: TRBJ1-5
CDR3aa: CASSSIIISDQPQHF
CDR3nt: TGTGCCAGCAGTTCTATCATTATTAGCGATCAGCCCCAGCATTTT

abundance: NA
d_gene: NA
v_gene: TRBV7-9
j_gene: TRBJ1-3
CDR3aa: CASSLGSQNTIYF
CDR3nt: TGTGCCAGCAGCTTGGGTTCTCAAAACACCATATATTTT

abundance: NA
d_gene: NA
v_gene: TRBV6-4
j_gene: TRBJ2-2
CDR3aa: CASSESLATVTGELFF
CDR3nt: TGTGCCAGCAGTGAAAGTCTAGCGACGGTCACCGGGGAGCTGTTTTTT

abundance: once
d_gene: NA
v_gene: TRBV28
j_gene: TRBJ1-5
CDR3aa: CASMDRRGQPQHF
CDR3nt: TGTGCCAGCATGGACAGACGTGGTCAGCCCCAGCATTTT

abundance: NA
d_gene: NA
v_gene: TRBV4-1
j_gene: TRBJ2-1
CDR3aa: CASSQGTLAIGYEQFF
CDR3nt: TGCGCCAGCAGCCAAGGAACCCTAGCGATAGGCTATGAGCAGTTCTTC

abundance: NA
d_gene: NA
v_gene: TRBV6-1
j_gene: TRBJ1-1
CDR3aa: CASSEGYGPLNTEAFF
CDR3nt: TGTGCCAGCAGTGAAGGGTACGGCCCCCTGAACACTGAAGCTTTCTTT

abundance: once
d_gene: TRBD1
v_gene: TRBV5-6
j_gene: TRBJ1-2
CDR3aa: CASSRTGTGYGYTF
CDR3nt: TGTGCCAGCAGCCGCACCGGGACAGGCTATGGCTACACCTTC

abundance: NA
d_gene: TRBD1
v_gene: TRBV7-3
j_gene: TRBJ1-1
CDR3aa: CASSPNTGTGGTEAFF
CDR3nt: TGTGCCAGCAGCCCCAACACCGGGACAGGGGGCACTGAAGCTTTCTTT

abundance: few
d_gene: NA
v_gene: TRBV5-6
j_gene: TRBJ2-7
CDR3aa: CASRRDGVSYEQYF
CDR3nt: TGTGCCAGCAGAAGGGACGGAGTATCCTACGAGCAGTACTTC